This paragraph reports one T cell receptor beta chain. Antigen unknown. The record originates from a study of STAT5B mutations in CD4+ large granular lymphocyte leukemia. Study overall: Among healthy donors, a particular HLA allele went with more CDR3 'QG' motifs.

The survey-level immunoSEQ assay was used. Measured with immunoSEQ multiplex PCR; TCRdb has only the in-frame clones, and not every one. This sample yields some 21,000 clones, of which 75% to 85% are seen a single time; approximately 0.4% belongs to the top ten. The V gene end was trimmed by 2 bases and the J gene end by 0 bases; junction bases not matched to a gene: 7. Germline lookup yields CDR1 SGHRS and CDR2 YFSETQ. CDR3 length: 17 amino acids. General study findings and limits: Without HLA matching, higher CD4+ than CD8+ T-LGLL clonality could reflect small sample size. TRBV06-family usage was enriched in top patient clones (8/27) versus controls (2/35).

Sequencing used CD4+ T cells from blood buffy coats. J is TRBJ2-7 and V is TRBV5-1; TRBD2 agrees at 11 bases. This sequence was found in a human donor in good health. The CDR3 nucleotides are TGCGCCAGCAGCTTTGGGCTAGCGGGAGGTAGCTCCTACGAGCAGTACTTC. This gives the protein CASSFGLAGGSSYEQYF.